Sequencing of this TCR beta chain was carried out in a study of T-cell memory formation after mild COVID-19. TCRdb called the 5' RACE reads again in MiXCR, with one record for every CDR3 protein. The table includes hundreds of thousands of distinct CDR3 sequences, more than 15% detected once. Germline assignment: CDR1 MNHNY and CDR2 SVGAGI (reference sequence). CDR3 size: 12 residues. The V gene lost 8 bases and the J gene lost 5 bases, with 10 bases spanning the gap. The study, taken as a whole, reports: Contracting CD4+ clones sat mainly in CM and EM; CD8+ in EMRA. Clones contracting day 15 to 85 were balanced CD4/CD8; later expanders leaned CD4+. Specificity for SARS-CoV-2 was not confirmed among the second-wave clones peaking on day 37.

Concerning this clonotype: As yet, its antigen is unknown.

This TCR came from a man aged 18 to 29 who had mild COVID-19 (a few samples of this study predate the infection). Cell type and time point are not known. V gene TRBV6-6 combines with J gene TRBJ1-5; D is undetermined. Material for sequencing was PBMCs or a T cell subset sorted from them (not recorded which). The DNA of the CDR3 is TGTGCCAGCGGAGAGAATTATCAGCCCCAGCATTTT. The encoded protein is CASGENYQPQHF.